The entry that follows covers one T cell receptor beta chain sequence. Other DNA sequences in the same sample also yield this CDR3. In the original workflow: Estimated nucleated cell counts came from reference gene primer amplification. Some clones are missing from TCRdb's copy, which holds only in-frame ones; the method was immunoSEQ multiplex PCR. That table gives V, J and clone size, and the DNA gave D and trimming. The sample lists some 96,000 clones; roughly 92% were seen once. CDR3 size: 14 residues. Germline V gene lookup returns CDR1 MGHRA and CDR2 YSYEKL. With 4 bases clipped from V and 7 bases from J, the junction kept 6 bases outside the gene matches. This record belongs to a study of blood T cell repertoires in COVID-19. Study-level background: Sites in the United States, Italy and Spain provided acute and convalescent COVID-19 samples. PBMCs, B-cell-depleted T cells, or T cells were the source of the cDNA or gDNA that made up the material.

The TCR originated in a man aged 50-59 years with active COVID-19. Material: peripheral blood. The V gene is TRBV4-1, the J gene TRBJ1-4, with 7 bases fitting TRBD1. The CDR3 region has the DNA TGCGCCAGCAGCCCTCAGGGGGTAGGTGAAAAACTGTTTTTT. This codes for CASSPQGVGEKLFF.